A selection of T cell receptor beta chains follows, all from one sample in a study of blood T cell repertoires in COVID-19. Method: immunoSEQ multiplex PCR; TCRdb's copy keeps in-frame clones and lacks some. Of hundreds of thousands of clones listed, roughly 90% were seen once; the top ten hold approximately 3%. Sequencing input: peripheral blood. Every receptor here comes from a young woman with COVID-19, enrolled during active disease. The CDR3 runs from the conserved cysteine through the conserved F or W. A D gene is named only where the DNA matches it firmly. The size field is filled for only some rows; it gives once, few, many or a size class.

J gene: TRBJ2-5
D gene: TRBD1
V gene: TRBV12-3/TRBV12-4
clone size: .
CDR3 protein: CASSLTGETQYF
CDR3 DNA: TGTGCCAGCAGTTTGACAGGGGAGACCCAGTACTTC

J gene: TRBJ2-3
D gene: .
V gene: TRBV4-2
clone size: .
CDR3 protein: CASSQALVSDTQYF
CDR3 DNA: TGTGCCAGCAGCCAAGCACTAGTTTCAGATACGCAGTATTTT

J gene: TRBJ1-5
D gene: TRBD1
V gene: TRBV24-1
clone size: .
CDR3 protein: CATSVSGGPNQPQHF
CDR3 DNA: TGTGCCACCAGTGTCTCAGGGGGCCCCAATCAGCCCCAGCATTTT

J gene: TRBJ2-7
D gene: TRBD1
V gene: TRBV5-4
clone size: .
CDR3 protein: CASSLLRGYETYEQYF
CDR3 DNA: TGTGCCAGCAGCCTACTCAGGGGGTACGAAACCTACGAGCAGTACTTC

J gene: TRBJ2-1
D gene: TRBD2
V gene: TRBV6-2/TRBV6-3
clone size: .
CDR3 protein: CASSRLRGAVNEQFF
CDR3 DNA: TGTGCCAGTAGCCGTTTGCGGGGGGCGGTAAATGAGCAGTTCTTC

J gene: TRBJ1-6
D gene: TRBD1
V gene: TRBV7-9
clone size: few
CDR3 protein: CASSPWTGYNSPLHF
CDR3 DNA: TGTGCCAGCAGCCCATGGACAGGGTACAATTCACCCCTCCACTTT

J gene: TRBJ2-1
D gene: TRBD1
V gene: TRBV27
clone size: once
CDR3 protein: CASSSMDRGRGNYNEQFF
CDR3 DNA: TGTGCCAGCAGTTCTATGGACAGGGGCCGGGGGAACTACAATGAGCAGTTCTTC

J gene: TRBJ2-7
D gene: .
V gene: TRBV28
clone size: .
CDR3 protein: CASSSGDRHYEQYF
CDR3 DNA: TGTGCCAGCAGCTCAGGGGACCGCCACTACGAGCAGTACTTC

J gene: TRBJ1-6
D gene: .
V gene: TRBV11-2
clone size: .
CDR3 protein: CASSFAGNNSPLHF
CDR3 DNA: TGTGCCAGCAGCTTTGCAGGGAATAATTCACCCCTCCACTTT

J gene: TRBJ1-5
D gene: TRBD1
V gene: TRBV2
clone size: few
CDR3 protein: CASTEFTGGQPQHF
CDR3 DNA: TGTGCCAGCACTGAATTTACAGGGGGACAGCCCCAGCATTTT

J gene: TRBJ1-1
D gene: .
V gene: TRBV6-4
clone size: once
CDR3 protein: CASSVTTVFNTEAFF
CDR3 DNA: TGTGCCAGCAGTGTCACGACAGTATTCAACACTGAAGCTTTCTTT

J gene: TRBJ1-5
D gene: TRBD1
V gene: TRBV28
clone size: .
CDR3 protein: CASRGNRGVNQPQHF
CDR3 DNA: TGTGCCAGCAGAGGGAACAGGGGTGTCAATCAGCCCCAGCATTTT

J gene: TRBJ2-2
D gene: TRBD1
V gene: TRBV7-9
clone size: .
CDR3 protein: CASSFGQARLFF
CDR3 DNA: TGTGCCAGCAGCTTCGGACAGGCTAGGCTGTTTTTT

J gene: TRBJ2-1
D gene: TRBD2
V gene: TRBV7-9
clone size: .
CDR3 protein: CASSFSAGDRNEQFF
CDR3 DNA: TGTGCCAGCAGCTTCTCCGCGGGGGACCGCAATGAGCAGTTCTTC

J gene: TRBJ1-5
D gene: .
V gene: TRBV21-1
clone size: once
CDR3 protein: CASSKAMLGQGPGECSNQPQHF
CDR3 DNA: TGTGCCAGCAGCAAAGCGATGTTAGGACAGGGGCCTGGGGAATGTAGCAATCAGCCCCAGCATTTT

J gene: TRBJ1-5
D gene: TRBD1
V gene: TRBV28
clone size: .
CDR3 protein: CASSFSTGGPTSNQPQHF
CDR3 DNA: TGTGCCAGCAGTTTTTCCACAGGGGGCCCGACTAGCAATCAGCCCCAGCATTTT

J gene: TRBJ2-5
D gene: TRBD2
V gene: TRBV15
clone size: .
CDR3 protein: CATEAGGLRETQYF
CDR3 DNA: TGTGCCACCGAGGCGGGGGGCCTTAGGGAGACCCAGTACTTC

J gene: TRBJ2-2
D gene: .
V gene: TRBV20-1
clone size: .
CDR3 protein: CSARAAGELFF
CDR3 DNA: TGCAGTGCTAGAGCTGCCGGGGAGCTGTTTTTT

J gene: TRBJ2-1
D gene: TRBD1
V gene: TRBV5-1
clone size: .
CDR3 protein: CASSLGRDSTEQFF
CDR3 DNA: TGCGCCAGCAGCTTGGGCCGGGACAGTACTGAGCAGTTCTTC

J gene: TRBJ2-1
D gene: .
V gene: TRBV4-1
clone size: .
CDR3 protein: CASSHPPRGYNEQFF
CDR3 DNA: TGCGCCAGCAGCCATCCCCCGCGGGGATACAATGAGCAGTTCTTC

J gene: TRBJ2-1
D gene: TRBD2
V gene: TRBV3-1/TRBV3-2
clone size: .
CDR3 protein: CASSQLPGLGSGEQFF
CDR3 DNA: TGTGCCAGCAGCCAACTCCCGGGACTAGGATCGGGTGAGCAGTTCTTC

J gene: TRBJ1-2
D gene: TRBD1
V gene: TRBV5-5
clone size: .
CDR3 protein: CASSYGTANSYGYTF
CDR3 DNA: TGTGCCAGCAGCTATGGGACAGCTAACTCCTATGGCTACACCTTC

J gene: TRBJ1-1
D gene: .
V gene: TRBV7-9
clone size: .
CDR3 protein: CASSLEVSPGEAFF
CDR3 DNA: TGTGCCAGCAGCTTAGAAGTCTCTCCGGGTGAAGCTTTCTTT

J gene: TRBJ2-1
D gene: TRBD2
V gene: TRBV2
clone size: .
CDR3 protein: CASRTGLAYTEQFF
CDR3 DNA: TGTGCCAGCAGGACGGGACTAGCGTACACTGAGCAGTTCTTC

J gene: TRBJ2-2
D gene: .
V gene: TRBV4-3
clone size: .
CDR3 protein: CASSLEGHLNTGELFF
CDR3 DNA: TGCGCCAGCAGCCTAGAGGGACACCTCAACACCGGGGAGCTGTTTTTT

J gene: TRBJ2-7
D gene: .
V gene: TRBV3-1/TRBV3-2
clone size: .
CDR3 protein: CASSQQVGGFHEQYF
CDR3 DNA: TGTGCCAGCAGCCAACAAGTAGGGGGTTTCCACGAGCAGTACTTC